The next 14 T cell receptor beta chains were all read from a single sample in a study of HIV-infected patients and healthy controls. Approximately 500 ng RNA was reverse transcribed with alpha and beta constant-region primers. Using multiplexing indices, alpha and beta chain libraries were generated apart by chain-specific third strand synthesis. TCRdb reanalysed the 5' RACE reads using MiXCR and keeps one entry per CDR3 protein. The sample shows nearly 9,500 distinct CDR3 sequences, roughly 5.8% of them seen only once. Whole blood was used without fractionation, so all unsorted peripheral T cells were included. Sequencing was done on a sample of blood. The source of these receptors is an adult in good health.

This clonotype was observed many times. The chain couples TRBV20-1 to TRBJ2-2; D gene uncertain. The CDR3 sequence is 13 residues long. The V end lost 5 bases, the J end lost 5 bases, and 12 bases lay between the germline ends. The germline V gene has CDR1 DFQATT and CDR2 SNEGSKA (reference sequence). CDR3 sequence (DNA): TGCAGTGCTCCTTACACCGTTACCGGGGAGCTGTTTTTT. It is translated as CSAPYTVTGELFF.

In its sample, this clonotype ranks as medium-sized (0.01 to 0.1%). V gene TRBV5-6 combines with J gene TRBJ2-7; TRBD2 might be the D (6 bases). The CDR3 consists of 12 residues. Looked up from germline, CDR1 is SGHDT and CDR2 is YYEEEE. Trimming took 4 bases from V and 5 from J, leaving 10 bases between them. The CDR3 coding sequence is TGTGCCAGCAGCCGGGGGTGGCACGAGCAGTACTTC. It encodes CASSRGWHEQYF.

This clonotype is labeled as medium-sized. The V gene is TRBV28, the J gene TRBJ1-3; D ambiguous. The germline V and J ends were trimmed by 8 bases and 2 bases, with 13 bases remaining between them. CDR1 is MDHEN, CDR2 SYDVKM, per germline. There are 14 residues in the CDR3. The CDR3 here is CASGGLPPGNTIYF. The CDR3 DNA reads as TGTGCCAGCGGCGGGTTACCGCCTGGAAACACCATATATTTT.

This clonotype is labeled medium-sized. The chain joins TRBV19 to TRBJ2-6, with D unclear. CDR3 length: 14 residues. The V and J ends lost 5 bases and 0 bases respectively, with 5 bases between them. Germline CDR1 is LNHDA and CDR2 is SQIVND (reference sequence). DNA for the CDR3: TGTGCCAGTAGTGCCTACTCTGGGGCCAACGTCCTGACTTTC. Residues: CASSAYSGANVLTF.

This clonotype was found many times. This chain joins TRBV3-1 and TRBJ2-2; D not certain. The CDR3 runs 14 residues. The germline CDR1 and CDR2 sequences are LGHDT and YNNKEL (reference sequence). Trimming removed 2 bases from V and 8 bases from J, with 12 bases in between. The CDR3 nucleotides read TGTGCCAGCAGCCAAACCTCCGGTGGGGGGGAGCTGTTTTTT. Residues: CASSQTSGGGELFF.

By sample share, this clonotype is medium-sized. This chain joins TRBV12-3 or TRBV12-4 and TRBJ1-6; D is ambiguous. V was clipped by 3 bases and J by 12 bases, with 12 bases between them. The CDR3 has 13 residues. CDR3 bases: TGTGCCAGCAGTTTCGGGCCGCGGGGACCCCTCCACTTT. Protein product: CASSFGPRGPLHF.

This clonotype was seen more than once but under ten times. The V call is TRBV29-1, the J call TRBJ2-2, with a weak D call TRBD1 (5 bases). The CDR3 has 13 amino acids. Between the trimmed V and J ends, which lost 3 bases and 6 bases, there was a span of 11 bases. Germline CDR1 SQVTM, CDR2 ANQGSEA. The CDR3 is CSVERQGSGELFF. The CDR3, as DNA: TGCAGCGTTGAGCGGCAGGGCTCCGGGGAGCTGTTTTTT.

This clonotype was detected many times. The chain is built from TRBV15 and TRBJ1-1; 8 bases are a match to TRBD1. After removal of 3 bases from V and 8 bases from J, the junction contained 8 bases not matched to a gene. CDR3 length equals 14 residues. Germline V gives CDR1 LNHNV, CDR2 YYDKDF (reference sequence). As DNA, the CDR3 is TGTGCCACCAGCAGCAATTACCGGACAGGGGAAGCTTTCTTT. This codes for CATSSNYRTGEAFF.

V gene TRBV20-1 combines with J gene TRBJ2-1; 7 bases match TRBD2. From germline, CDR1 is DFQATT and CDR2 SNEGSKA (reference sequence). The V gene end was trimmed by 5 bases and the J gene end by 14 bases; junction bases not matched to a gene: 15. There are 13 residues in the CDR3. This CDR3 is CSARTSVWEGKFF. CDR3 nucleotide sequence: TGCAGTGCTCGGACTAGTGTATGGGAGGGGAAGTTCTTC.

This clonotype has ten or more counts. The chain recombines TRBV4-1 with TRBJ2-5; 13 bases map to TRBD2. V lost 6 bases and J lost 5; bases outside the gene matches: 21. This CDR3 region has 20 residues. Germline values: CDR1 MGHRA, CDR2 YSYEKL. DNA for the CDR3: TGCGCCAGCAGTTCTAGTCGGCAGGGACTAGCGGGACCCATGGGGGAGACCCAGTACTTC. This encodes CASSSSRQGLAGPMGETQYF.

This clonotype is classed as medium-sized. V usage is TRBV6-5 and J usage is TRBJ2-1; 12 bases align to TRBD2. The germline V gene encodes CDR1 MNHEY and CDR2 SVGAGI. Trimming at V came to 7 bases and at J to 9 bases, leaving 10 bases not matched to a gene. The CDR3 length is 15 residues. As DNA, the CDR3 is TGTGCCAGCACCTGGAGGACTAGCGGGACCGGTGAGCAGTTCTTC. This gives the protein CASTWRTSGTGEQFF.

The V call is TRBV7-2, the J call TRBJ1-1; no definite D call. The CDR3 spans 12 residues. V was shortened by 0 bases and J by 7 bases, with 6 bases between the two germline ends. CDR1 and CDR2 from the germline V gene are SGHTA and FQGNSA. DNA for the CDR3: TGTGCCAGCAGCTTAGCTCCTGGTGAAGCTTTCTTT. This gives the protein CASSLAPGEAFF.

As concerns this clonotype: A much bigger clone sits one base away, suggesting this may be a read error. This rearrangement joins TRBV2 to TRBJ2-7, with 10 bases that match TRBD1. CDR1 and CDR2 (germline): SNHLY, FYNNEI. The CDR3 sequence is 12 residues long. CDR3 nucleotide sequence: TGTACCAAAAGACAGGGGGCTTACGAGCAGTACTTC. It is translated as CTKRQGAYEQYF.

Sample share makes this clonotype medium-sized (0.01 to 0.1%). This chain connects TRBV28 to TRBJ2-4; 10 bases agree with TRBD2. V dropped 7 bases and J dropped 0; count of bases not matched to a gene: 15. CDR1 and CDR2 from the germline V gene are MDHEN and SYDVKM. This CDR3 has 19 residues. The CDR3 DNA is TGTGCCAGCACCACCGCTCGCGCACTAGCGGGGCTAGCCAAAAACATTCAGTACTTC. Translated, it gives CASTTARALAGLAKNIQYF.